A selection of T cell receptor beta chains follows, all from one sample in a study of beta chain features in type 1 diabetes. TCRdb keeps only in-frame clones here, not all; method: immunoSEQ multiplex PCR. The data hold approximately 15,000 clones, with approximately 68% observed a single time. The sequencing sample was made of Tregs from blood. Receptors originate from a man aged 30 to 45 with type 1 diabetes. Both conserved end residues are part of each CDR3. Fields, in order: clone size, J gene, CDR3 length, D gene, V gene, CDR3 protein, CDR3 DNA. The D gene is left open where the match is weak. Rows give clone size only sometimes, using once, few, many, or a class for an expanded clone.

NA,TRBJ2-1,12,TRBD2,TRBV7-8,CASRTGGDEQFF,TGTGCCAGCAGGACGGGAGGGGATGAGCAGTTCTTC
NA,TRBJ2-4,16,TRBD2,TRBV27,CASRQNSGRGGNIQYF,TGTGCCAGCAGACAAAATAGCGGGAGAGGGGGAAACATTCAGTACTTC
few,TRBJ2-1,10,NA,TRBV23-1,CASSRNRQFF,TGCGCCAGCAGTCGAAACAGGCAGTTCTTC
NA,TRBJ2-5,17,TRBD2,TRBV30,CAWSVASSGRAKATQYF,TGTGCCTGGAGCGTCGCCTCTAGCGGGAGGGCAAAAGCGACCCAGTACTTC
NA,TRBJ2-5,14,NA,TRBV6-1,CASSRAGTQETQYF,TGTGCCAGCAGCCGGGCGGGGACCCAAGAGACCCAGTACTTC
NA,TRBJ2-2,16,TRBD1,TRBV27,CASSLATGLRSGELFF,TGTGCCAGCAGTTTGGCGACAGGGCTCCGTTCCGGGGAGCTGTTTTTT
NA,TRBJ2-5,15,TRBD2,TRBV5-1,CASSPGLAGGETQYF,TGCGCCAGCAGCCCAGGGCTAGCGGGAGGAGAGACCCAGTACTTC
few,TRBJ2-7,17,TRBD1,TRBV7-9,CASSPRARGLASYEQYF,TGTGCCAGCAGCCCCAGGGCCAGGGGGCTAGCTTCCTACGAGCAGTACTTC
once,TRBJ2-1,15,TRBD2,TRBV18,CASSPGLAGNNEQFF,TGTGCCAGCTCACCGGGACTAGCGGGAAACAATGAGCAGTTCTTC
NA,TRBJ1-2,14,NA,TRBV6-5,CASSLLRGVGGYTF,TGTGCCAGCAGTCTACTCAGGGGCGTCGGCGGCTACACCTTC
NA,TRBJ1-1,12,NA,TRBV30,CAWSVPRTEAFF,TGTGCCTGGAGTGTACCACGGACAGAAGCTTTCTTT
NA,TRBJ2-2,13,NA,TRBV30,CAWSGGNTGELFF,TGTGCCTGGAGTGGAGGGAACACCGGGGAGCTGTTTTTT
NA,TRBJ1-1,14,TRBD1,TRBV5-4,CASSEGQSFGEAFF,TGTGCCAGCAGCGAGGGACAGAGTTTCGGTGAAGCTTTCTTT
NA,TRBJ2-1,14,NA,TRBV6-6,CASSRRDSYNEQFF,TGTGCCAGCAGCCGCAGGGATTCCTACAATGAGCAGTTCTTC
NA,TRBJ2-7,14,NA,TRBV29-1,CSVDVGAPLGEQYF,TGCAGCGTTGACGTGGGAGCTCCCCTCGGCGAGCAGTACTTC
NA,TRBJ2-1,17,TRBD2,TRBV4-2,CASSQLQTSSLYNEQFF,TGTGCCAGCAGCCAACTCCAGACTAGCTCCCTTTACAATGAGCAGTTCTTC
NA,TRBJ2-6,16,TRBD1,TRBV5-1,CASSSSQGAGANVLTF,TGCGCCAGCAGCTCATCACAGGGGGCTGGGGCCAACGTCCTGACTTTC
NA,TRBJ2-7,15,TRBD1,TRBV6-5,CASSQPGQGKDEQYF,TGTGCCAGCAGTCAACCGGGACAGGGTAAGGACGAGCAGTACTTC
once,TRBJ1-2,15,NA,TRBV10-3,CAISVTGGQNYGYTF,TGTGCCATCAGTGTGACGGGGGGCCAAAACTATGGCTACACCTTC
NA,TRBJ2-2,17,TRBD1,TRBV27,CASSLTRGTTHTGELFF,TGTGCCAGCAGTTTAACCAGGGGGACCACCCACACCGGGGAGCTGTTTTTT
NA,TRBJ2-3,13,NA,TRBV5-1,CAGRRSEGDTQYF,TGCGCCGGCAGACGATCGGAGGGAGATACGCAGTATTTT
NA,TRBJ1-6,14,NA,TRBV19,CASSIGDKNSPLHF,TGTGCCAGTAGTATCGGGGACAAGAATTCACCCCTCCACTTT
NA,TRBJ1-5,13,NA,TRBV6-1,CASNSKGNQPQHF,TGTGCCAGCAACTCGAAAGGCAATCAGCCCCAGCATTTT
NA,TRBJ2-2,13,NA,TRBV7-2,CASSTQVTGELFF,TGTGCCAGCAGCACCCAGGTGACCGGGGAGCTGTTTTTT
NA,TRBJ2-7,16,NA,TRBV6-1,CASSGRRYLQGSEQYF,TGTGCCAGCAGTGGAAGACGATATCTACAGGGATCCGAGCAGTACTTC
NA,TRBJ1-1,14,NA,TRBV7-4,CASSLTDMNTEAFF,TGTGCCAGCAGCTTAACAGACATGAACACTGAAGCTTTCTTT
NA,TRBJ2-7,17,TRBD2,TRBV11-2,CASSLGTSGRSLYEQYF,TGTGCCAGCAGCTTAGGGACTAGCGGGAGGTCCCTCTACGAGCAGTACTTC
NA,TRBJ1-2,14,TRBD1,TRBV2,CASSEVGQGYGYTF,TGTGCCAGCAGTGAAGTCGGACAGGGCTATGGCTACACCTTC
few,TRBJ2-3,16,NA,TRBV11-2,CASSPDGRPGGDTQYF,TGTGCCAGCAGCCCCGACGGGCGCCCAGGAGGAGATACGCAGTATTTT
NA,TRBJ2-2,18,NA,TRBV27,CASSLYSGIFRRTGELFF,TGTGCCAGCAGTTTATACTCCGGGATCTTCCGGAGGACCGGGGAGCTGTTTTTT
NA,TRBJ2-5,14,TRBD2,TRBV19,CASSMGGGVETQYF,TGTGCCAGTAGTATGGGGGGGGGAGTGGAGACCCAGTACTTC
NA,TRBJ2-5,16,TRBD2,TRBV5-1,CASSLLSSGNRETQYF,TGCGCCAGCAGCTTGTTGTCTAGCGGGAATCGAGAGACCCAGTACTTC
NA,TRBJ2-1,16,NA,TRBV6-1,CASSEFAGSSYNEQFF,TGTGCCAGCAGTGAATTTGCGGGGAGCTCCTACAATGAGCAGTTCTTC
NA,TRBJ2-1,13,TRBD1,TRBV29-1,CSTRDRVYNEQFF,TGCAGCACACGGGACAGGGTTTACAATGAGCAGTTCTTC
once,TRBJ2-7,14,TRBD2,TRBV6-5,CASSSGTSGRVQYF,TGTGCCAGCAGCTCCGGGACTAGCGGGAGAGTGCAGTACTTC
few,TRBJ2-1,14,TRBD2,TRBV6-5,CASSSGGAYNEQFF,TGTGCCAGCAGTAGCGGGGGGGCCTACAATGAGCAGTTCTTC
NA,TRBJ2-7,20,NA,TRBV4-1,CASSQKPTALAGGGLYEQYF,TGCGCCAGCAGCCAAAAGCCAACCGCCCTAGCCGGCGGGGGCCTCTACGAGCAGTACTTC
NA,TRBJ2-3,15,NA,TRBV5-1,CASSLGDTIADTQYF,TGCGCCAGCAGCTTGGGGGACACGATTGCAGATACGCAGTATTTT
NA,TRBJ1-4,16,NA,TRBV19,CASSSRGAGTNEKLFF,TGTGCCAGCTCCTCACGGGGGGCAGGTACTAATGAAAAACTGTTTTTT
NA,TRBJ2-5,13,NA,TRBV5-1,CASSLARGETQYF,TGCGCCAGCAGCTTGGCCCGGGGAGAGACCCAGTACTTC
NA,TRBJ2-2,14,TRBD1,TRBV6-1,CASMGDRRTGELFF,TGTGCCAGCATGGGGGACAGGCGCACCGGGGAGCTGTTTTTT
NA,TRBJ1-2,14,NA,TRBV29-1,CSVSRDTTNYGYTF,TGCAGCGTTTCTCGGGACACCACTAACTATGGCTACACCTTC
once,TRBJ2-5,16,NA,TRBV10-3,CAIGGPGGRQQETQYF,TGTGCCATCGGGGGGCCGGGAGGACGCCAACAAGAGACCCAGTACTTC